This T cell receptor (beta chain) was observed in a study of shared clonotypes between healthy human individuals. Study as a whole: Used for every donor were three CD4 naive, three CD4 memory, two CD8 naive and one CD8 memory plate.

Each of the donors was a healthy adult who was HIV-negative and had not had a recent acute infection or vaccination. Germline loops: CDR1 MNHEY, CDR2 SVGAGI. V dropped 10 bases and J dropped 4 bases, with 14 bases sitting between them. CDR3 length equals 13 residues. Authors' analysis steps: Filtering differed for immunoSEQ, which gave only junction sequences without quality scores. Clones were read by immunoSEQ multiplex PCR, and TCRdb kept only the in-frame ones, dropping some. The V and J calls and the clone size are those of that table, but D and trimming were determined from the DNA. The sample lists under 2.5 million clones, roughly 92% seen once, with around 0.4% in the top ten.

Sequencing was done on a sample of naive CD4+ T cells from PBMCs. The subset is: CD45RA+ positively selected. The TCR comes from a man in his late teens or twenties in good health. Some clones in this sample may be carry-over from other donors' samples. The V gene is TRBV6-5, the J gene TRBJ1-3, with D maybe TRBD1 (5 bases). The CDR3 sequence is CATAGTVGNTIYF. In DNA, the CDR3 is TGTGCCACCGCCGGGACGGTCGGAAACACCATATATTTT.